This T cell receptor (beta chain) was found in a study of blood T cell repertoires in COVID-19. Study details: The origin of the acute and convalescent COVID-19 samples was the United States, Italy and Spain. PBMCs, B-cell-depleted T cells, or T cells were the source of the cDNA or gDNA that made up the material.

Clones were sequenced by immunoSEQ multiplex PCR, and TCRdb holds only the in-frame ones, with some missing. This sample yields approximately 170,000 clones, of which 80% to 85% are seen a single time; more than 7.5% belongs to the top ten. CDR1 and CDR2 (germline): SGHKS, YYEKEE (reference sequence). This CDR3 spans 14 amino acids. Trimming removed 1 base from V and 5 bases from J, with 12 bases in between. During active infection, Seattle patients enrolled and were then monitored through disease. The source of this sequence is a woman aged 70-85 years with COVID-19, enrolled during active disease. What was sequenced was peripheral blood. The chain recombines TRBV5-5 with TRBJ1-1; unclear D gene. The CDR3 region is CASSLTPVETEAFF. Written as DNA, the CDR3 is TGTGCCAGCAGCTTGACGCCGGTGGAGACTGAAGCTTTCTTT. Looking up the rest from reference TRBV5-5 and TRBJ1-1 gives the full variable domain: DAGVTQSPTHLIKTRGQQVTLRCSPISGHKSVSWYQQVLGQGPQFIFQYYEKEERGRGNFPDRFSARQFPNYSSELNVNALLLGDSALYLCASSLTPVETEAFFGQGTRLTVV.